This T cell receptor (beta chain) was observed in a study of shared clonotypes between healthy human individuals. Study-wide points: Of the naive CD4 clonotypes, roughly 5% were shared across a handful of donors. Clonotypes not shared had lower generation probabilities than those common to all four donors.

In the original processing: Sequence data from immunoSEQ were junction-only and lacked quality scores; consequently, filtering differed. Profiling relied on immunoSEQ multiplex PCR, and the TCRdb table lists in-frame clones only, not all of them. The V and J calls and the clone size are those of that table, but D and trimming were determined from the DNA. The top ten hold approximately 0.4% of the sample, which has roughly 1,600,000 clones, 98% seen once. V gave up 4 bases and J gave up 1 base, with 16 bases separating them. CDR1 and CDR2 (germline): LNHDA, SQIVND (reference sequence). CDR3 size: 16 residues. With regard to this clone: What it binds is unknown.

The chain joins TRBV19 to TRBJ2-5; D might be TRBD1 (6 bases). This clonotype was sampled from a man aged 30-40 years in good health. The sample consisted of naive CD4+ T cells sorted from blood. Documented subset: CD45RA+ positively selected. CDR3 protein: CASSRAGVGRQETQYF. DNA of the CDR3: TGTGCCAGTAGTAGGGCAGGGGTTGGGCGCCAAGAGACCCAGTACTTC. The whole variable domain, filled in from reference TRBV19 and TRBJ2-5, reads DGGITQSPKYLFRKEGQNVTLSCEQNLNHDAMYWYRQDPGQGLRLIYYSQIVNDFQKGDIAEGYSVSREKKESFPLTVTSAQKNPTAFYLCASSRAGVGRQETQYFGPGTRLLVL.